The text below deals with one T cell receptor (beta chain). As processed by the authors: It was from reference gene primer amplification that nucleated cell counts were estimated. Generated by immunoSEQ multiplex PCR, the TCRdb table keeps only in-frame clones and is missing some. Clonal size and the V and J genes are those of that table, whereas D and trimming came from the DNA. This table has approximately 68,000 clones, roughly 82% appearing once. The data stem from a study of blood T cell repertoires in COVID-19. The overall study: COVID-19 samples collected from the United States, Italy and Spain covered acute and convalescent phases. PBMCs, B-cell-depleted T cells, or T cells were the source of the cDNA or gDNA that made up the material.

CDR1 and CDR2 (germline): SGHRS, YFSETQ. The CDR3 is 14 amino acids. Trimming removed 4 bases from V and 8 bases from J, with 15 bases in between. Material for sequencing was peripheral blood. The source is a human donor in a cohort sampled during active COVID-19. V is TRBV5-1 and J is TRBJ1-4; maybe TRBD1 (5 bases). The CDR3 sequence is CASSRGLSSEKLFF. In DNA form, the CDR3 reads TGCGCCAGCAGCCGGGGACTTTCCTCGGAAAAACTGTTTTTT.